Listed below are T cell receptor beta chains from one sample, sequenced in a study of blood T cell repertoires in COVID-19. The repertoire was sequenced with immunoSEQ multiplex PCR; TCRdb's copy has only in-frame clones and lacks some. In the table there are approximately 130,000 clones, roughly 82% of which are singletons. Sequencing was done on a sample of peripheral blood. These receptors came from a human donor in a cohort sampled during active COVID-19. Both conserved end residues are part of each CDR3. Fields, in order: CDR3 DNA, CDR3 protein, D gene, J gene, V gene, clone size. The D gene is left open where the match is weak. Rows may omit the clone size; those that give it use once, few, many or a size class.

TGTGCCAGCAGATTAGAAAGCAATCAGCCCCAGCATTTT	CASRLESNQPQHF	-	TRBJ1-5	TRBV2	-
TGTGCCACTACGCATCGGACAGGGGGTAAAACTTCAACTAATGAAAAACTGTTTTTT	CATTHRTGGKTSTNEKLFF	TRBD1	TRBJ1-4	TRBV24-1	-
TGTGCCAGCAGCCAAGCCTTGACAGGGGTGAACACTGAAGCTTTCTTT	CASSQALTGVNTEAFF	TRBD1	TRBJ1-1	TRBV3-1/TRBV3-2	-
TGTGCCGCCACCGATACGGGACTCCACCAAGAGACCCAGTACTTC	CAATDTGLHQETQYF	-	TRBJ2-5	TRBV2	-
TGTGCCAGTAGTATAGTTGGCAGGGGGAGCACTGAAGCTTTCTTT	CASSIVGRGSTEAFF	TRBD1	TRBJ1-1	TRBV19	-
TGTGCCAGCTCATGGACTAGCGGGGGGGCGTTAGATGAGCAGTTCTTC	CASSWTSGGALDEQFF	TRBD2	TRBJ2-1	TRBV18	-
TGTGCCAGCACCGACGGGTTATCTGGGGCCAACGTCCTGACTTTC	CASTDGLSGANVLTF	-	TRBJ2-6	TRBV6-5	-
TGTGCCAGCAGCTTAACTAGTCCCACAGGGTCGACTGGAAACACCATATATTTT	CASSLTSPTGSTGNTIYF	-	TRBJ1-3	TRBV7-6	-
TGTGCCAGCAGCTTAGGCGACCGGAGCACCATATATTTT	CASSLGDRSTIYF	-	TRBJ1-3	TRBV7-9	-
TGTGCCAGCAGCCAAGATCTGGCCGAGCAGTACTTC	CASSQDLAEQYF	-	TRBJ2-7	TRBV3-1/TRBV3-2	-
TGTGCCAGCTCACCCCAGAAGACCCAGTACTTC	CASSPQKTQYF	-	TRBJ2-5	TRBV18	-
TGTGCCAGCAGCCCGGGACAGGGAAACTATGGCTACACCTTC	CASSPGQGNYGYTF	TRBD1	TRBJ1-2	TRBV7-9	-
TGTGCCAGCAGCCAGGGGGCACTCTTTGGAAACACCATATATTTT	CASSQGALFGNTIYF	-	TRBJ1-3	TRBV3-1/TRBV3-2	-
TGTGCCATCAGGGGAAACAGGGGGCAAGGAGATACGCAGTATTTT	CAIRGNRGQGDTQYF	TRBD1	TRBJ2-3	TRBV10-3	once
TGTGCCGTAGGGGTTACAGATACGCAGTATTTT	CAVGVTDTQYF	-	TRBJ2-3	TRBV10-3	-
TGTGCCAGCAGTTTTCGGAATCAGCCCCAGCATTTT	CASSFRNQPQHF	-	TRBJ1-5	TRBV27	-
TGTGCCAGCAGCCCCGGACTGACCAACACTGAAGCTTTCTTT	CASSPGLTNTEAFF	-	TRBJ1-1	TRBV13	-
TGCGCCAGCAGCTTGGTCGGCGGGGGGGTTCCGGAGACCCAGTACTTC	CASSLVGGGVPETQYF	TRBD2	TRBJ2-5	TRBV5-1	-
TGTGCCAGCCTCTCCAGCGGGGGACCCTACGAGCAGTACTTC	CASLSSGGPYEQYF	TRBD2	TRBJ2-7	TRBV6-5	-
TGTGCCAGCAGCCAAGTTAGCGGGGGGCGAGTTACCGATGAGCAGTTCTTC	CASSQVSGGRVTDEQFF	TRBD2	TRBJ2-1	TRBV3-1/TRBV3-2	-
TGTGCCAGCAGTGACGGGACAGGGAACACCGGGGAGCTGTTTTTT	CASSDGTGNTGELFF	TRBD1	TRBJ2-2	TRBV6-2/TRBV6-3	once
TGTGCCAGCTCATCCCCCGTTAGCTCCTACGAGCAGTACTTC	CASSSPVSSYEQYF	-	TRBJ2-7	TRBV18	-
TGTGCCAGCAGTCCGACAGGGGGGAGCGAAAAACTGTTTTTT	CASSPTGGSEKLFF	TRBD1	TRBJ1-4	TRBV6-2/TRBV6-3	-
TGTGCCAGCAGCCAATCGGGTGGTCCAGATACGCAGTATTTT	CASSQSGGPDTQYF	-	TRBJ2-3	TRBV4-2	-
TGTGCCAGCAGCCAAATCGGTGACGAGCAGTACTTC	CASSQIGDEQYF	-	TRBJ2-7	TRBV3-1/TRBV3-2	-
TGTGCCAGTAGTCCACAGGGGGCAGGCACTGAAGCTTTCTTT	CASSPQGAGTEAFF	TRBD1	TRBJ1-1	TRBV19	-
TGTGCCATCGAGTCGGGCATAGAAGGGGGCCAGAGCTCCTACGAGCAGTACTTC	CAIESGIEGGQSSYEQYF	TRBD1	TRBJ2-7	TRBV10-3	-
TGTGCCAGCAGCAAAATAACCAACCCCCCGTCGGGACAGGACCGCTACGAGCAGTACTTC	CASSKITNPPSGQDRYEQYF	-	TRBJ2-7	TRBV21-1	-
TGCGCCAGCAGCACGGGGGACAGTCAGTACGAGCAGTACTTC	CASSTGDSQYEQYF	-	TRBJ2-7	TRBV5-1	-